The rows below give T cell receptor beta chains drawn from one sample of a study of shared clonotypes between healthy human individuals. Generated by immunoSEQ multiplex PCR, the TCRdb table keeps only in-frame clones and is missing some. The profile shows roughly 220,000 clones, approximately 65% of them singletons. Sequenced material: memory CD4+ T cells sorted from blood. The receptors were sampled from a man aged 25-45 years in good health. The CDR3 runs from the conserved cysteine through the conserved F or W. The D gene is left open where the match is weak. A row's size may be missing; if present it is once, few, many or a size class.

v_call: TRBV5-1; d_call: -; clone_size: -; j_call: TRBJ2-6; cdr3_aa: CASSFADGANVLTF; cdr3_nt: TGCGCCAGCAGCTTCGCGGATGGGGCCAACGTCCTGACTTTC
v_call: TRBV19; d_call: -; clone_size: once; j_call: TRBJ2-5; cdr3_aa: CASSFLGAETQYF; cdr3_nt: TGTGCCAGTAGTTTTCTAGGAGCAGAGACCCAGTACTTC
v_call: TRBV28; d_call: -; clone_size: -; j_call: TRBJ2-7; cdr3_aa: CASSLDWLGYEQYF; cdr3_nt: TGTGCCAGCAGTTTAGACTGGCTGGGCTACGAGCAGTACTTC
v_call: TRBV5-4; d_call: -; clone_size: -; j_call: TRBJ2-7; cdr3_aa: CASSLFRVGLEQYF; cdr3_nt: TGTGCCAGCAGCTTGTTCAGGGTGGGGCTGGAGCAGTACTTC
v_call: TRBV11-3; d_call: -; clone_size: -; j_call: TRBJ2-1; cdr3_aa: CASSPRPGDEQFF; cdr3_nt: TGTGCCAGCAGCCCTCGACCCGGGGATGAGCAGTTCTTC
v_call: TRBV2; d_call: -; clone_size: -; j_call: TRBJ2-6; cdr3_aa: CASSTKGMTGANVLTF; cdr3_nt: TGTGCCAGCAGTACCAAGGGGATGACTGGGGCCAACGTCCTGACTTTC
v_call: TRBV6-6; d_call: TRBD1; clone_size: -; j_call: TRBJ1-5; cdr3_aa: CATMGQGNQPQHF; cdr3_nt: TGTGCCACTATGGGACAGGGAAATCAGCCCCAGCATTTT
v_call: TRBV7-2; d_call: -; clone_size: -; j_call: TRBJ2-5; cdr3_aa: CASSLLPRGPQETQYF; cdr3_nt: TGTGCCAGCAGCTTACTTCCCCGGGGGCCCCAAGAGACCCAGTACTTC
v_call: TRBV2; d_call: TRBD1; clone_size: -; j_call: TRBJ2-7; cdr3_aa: CASSEGTGGEGWEQYF; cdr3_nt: TGTGCCAGCAGTGAGGGGACAGGGGGCGAGGGCTGGGAGCAGTACTTC
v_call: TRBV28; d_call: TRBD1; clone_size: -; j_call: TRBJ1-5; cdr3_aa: CASSSAGGRQPQHF; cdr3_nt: TGTGCCAGCAGTTCAGCAGGGGGAAGACAGCCCCAGCATTTT
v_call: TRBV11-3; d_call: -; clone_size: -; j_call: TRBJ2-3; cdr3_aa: CASSLGRVRTDTQYF; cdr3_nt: TGTGCCAGCAGCTTAGGTCGGGTCCGCACAGATACGCAGTATTTT
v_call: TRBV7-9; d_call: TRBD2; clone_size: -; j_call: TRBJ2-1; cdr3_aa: CASSVGLAGVNEQFF; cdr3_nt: TGTGCCAGCAGCGTGGGACTAGCGGGAGTGAATGAGCAGTTCTTC
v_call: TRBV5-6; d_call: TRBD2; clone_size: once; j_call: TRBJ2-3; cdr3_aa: CASSPRTSGTDTDTQYF; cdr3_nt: TGTGCCAGCAGCCCCCGGACTAGCGGGACCGACACAGATACGCAGTATTTT
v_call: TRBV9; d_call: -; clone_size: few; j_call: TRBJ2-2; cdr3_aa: CASSVGIGELFF; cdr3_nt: TGTGCCAGCAGCGTAGGAATCGGGGAGCTGTTTTTT
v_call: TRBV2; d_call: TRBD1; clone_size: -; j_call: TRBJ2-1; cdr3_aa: CASCPGQDSNEQFF; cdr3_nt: TGTGCCAGCTGCCCGGGACAGGACAGCAATGAGCAGTTCTTC
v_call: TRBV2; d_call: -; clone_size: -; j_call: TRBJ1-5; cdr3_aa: CASSDRDQPQHF; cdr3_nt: TGTGCCAGCAGTGACAGGGATCAGCCCCAGCATTTT
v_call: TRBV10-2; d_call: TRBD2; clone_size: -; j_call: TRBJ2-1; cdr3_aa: CASRDLREGRDEQFF; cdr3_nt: TGCGCCAGCAGAGACTTGCGGGAGGGCCGAGATGAGCAGTTCTTC
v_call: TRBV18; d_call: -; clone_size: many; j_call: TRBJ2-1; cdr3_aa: CASSPPNRRDYNEQFF; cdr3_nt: TGTGCCAGCTCACCCCCTAACAGGAGAGATTACAATGAGCAGTTCTTC
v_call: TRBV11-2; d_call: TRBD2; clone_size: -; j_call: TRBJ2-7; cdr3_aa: CASSLTRGEQYF; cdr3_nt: TGTGCCAGCAGCTTAACGCGGGGGGAGCAGTACTTC
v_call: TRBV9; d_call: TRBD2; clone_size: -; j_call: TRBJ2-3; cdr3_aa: CASSPRSTSGSDTQYF; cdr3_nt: TGTGCCAGCAGCCCCCGTTCAACTAGCGGGAGTGATACGCAGTATTTT
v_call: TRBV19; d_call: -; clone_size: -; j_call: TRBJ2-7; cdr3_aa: CASSSPGRSYEQYF; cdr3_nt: TGTGCCAGTAGTTCCCCGGGACGGAGCTACGAGCAGTACTTC
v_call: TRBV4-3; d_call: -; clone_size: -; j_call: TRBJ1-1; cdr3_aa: CASSQDRGFGVAFF; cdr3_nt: TGCGCCAGCAGCCAAGATCGTGGGTTTGGGGTAGCTTTCTTT
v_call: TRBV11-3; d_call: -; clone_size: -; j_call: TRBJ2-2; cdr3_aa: CASSRGAGELFF; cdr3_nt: TGTGCCAGCAGCCGAGGGGCCGGGGAGCTGTTTTTT
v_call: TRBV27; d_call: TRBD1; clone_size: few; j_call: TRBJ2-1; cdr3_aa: CASTLEGDRSDNEQFF; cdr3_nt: TGTGCCAGCACCCTAGAAGGGGACAGGTCGGACAATGAGCAGTTCTTC
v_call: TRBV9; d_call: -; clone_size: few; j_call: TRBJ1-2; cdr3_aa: CASSVVPPNGYTF; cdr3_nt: TGTGCCAGCAGCGTAGTTCCCCCGAATGGCTACACCTTC
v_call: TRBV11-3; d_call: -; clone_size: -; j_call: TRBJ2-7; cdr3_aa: CASSLDQGDEQYF; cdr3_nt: TGTGCCAGCAGCTTAGATCAGGGAGACGAGCAGTACTTC
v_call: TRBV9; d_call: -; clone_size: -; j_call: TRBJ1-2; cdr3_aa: CASSEGTGTNYGYTF; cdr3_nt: TGTGCCAGCAGCGAGGGGACGGGAACTAACTATGGCTACACCTTC
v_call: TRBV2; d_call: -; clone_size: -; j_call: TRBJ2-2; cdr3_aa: CASSEDRNTGELFF; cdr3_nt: TGTGCCAGCAGCGAGGACAGGAACACCGGGGAGCTGTTTTTT
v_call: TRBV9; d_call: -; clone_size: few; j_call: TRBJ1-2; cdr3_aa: CASSVFEGIGGYTF; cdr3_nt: TGTGCCAGCAGCGTGTTTGAGGGTATAGGGGGCTACACCTTC
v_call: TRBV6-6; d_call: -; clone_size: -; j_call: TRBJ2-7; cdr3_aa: CASSPRQFYEQYF; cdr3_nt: TGTGCCAGCAGTCCCCGACAGTTCTACGAGCAGTACTTC
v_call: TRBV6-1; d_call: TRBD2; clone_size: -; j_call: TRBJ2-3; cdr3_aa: CASDGLAGGTDTQYF; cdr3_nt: TGTGCCAGCGATGGACTAGCGGGAGGCACAGATACGCAGTATTTT
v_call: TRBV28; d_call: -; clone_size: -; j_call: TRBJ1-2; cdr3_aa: CASSSSLGPRGGYTF; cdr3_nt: TGTGCCAGCAGTTCCTCTCTCGGGCCGCGCGGAGGCTACACCTTC
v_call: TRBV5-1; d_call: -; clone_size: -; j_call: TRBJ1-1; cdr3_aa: CASSMGRVNTEAFF; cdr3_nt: TGCGCCAGCAGCATGGGACGGGTGAACACTGAAGCTTTCTTT
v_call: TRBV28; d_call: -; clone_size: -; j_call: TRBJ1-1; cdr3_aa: CASAITGRAEAFF; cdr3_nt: TGTGCCAGCGCTATCACAGGGCGGGCTGAAGCTTTCTTT
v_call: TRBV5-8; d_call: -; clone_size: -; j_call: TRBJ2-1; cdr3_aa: CASSWYVEQFF; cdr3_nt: TGTGCCAGCAGCTGGTATGTGGAGCAGTTCTTC